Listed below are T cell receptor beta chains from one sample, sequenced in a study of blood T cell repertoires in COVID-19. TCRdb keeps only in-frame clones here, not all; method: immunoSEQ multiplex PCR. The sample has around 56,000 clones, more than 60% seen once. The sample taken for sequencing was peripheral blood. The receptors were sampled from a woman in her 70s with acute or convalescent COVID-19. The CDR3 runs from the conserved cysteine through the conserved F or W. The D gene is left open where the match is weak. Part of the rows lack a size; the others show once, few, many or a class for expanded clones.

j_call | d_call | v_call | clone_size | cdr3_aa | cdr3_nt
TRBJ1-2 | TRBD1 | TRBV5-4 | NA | CASSGRDRPGRYTF | TGTGCCAGCAGCGGCCGGGACAGGCCGGGACGCTACACCTTC
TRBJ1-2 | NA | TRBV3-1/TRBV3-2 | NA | CASSQDRWSGVGYGYTF | TGTGCCAGCAGCCAAGATAGGTGGTCAGGGGTAGGCTATGGCTACACCTTC
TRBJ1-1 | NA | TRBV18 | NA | CASSPLPDSEAFF | TGTGCCAGCTCACCACTTCCCGACAGTGAAGCTTTCTTT
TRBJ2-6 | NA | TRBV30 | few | CAWGEVGPGPSGANVLTF | TGTGCCTGGGGTGAGGTTGGGCCCGGCCCGTCTGGGGCCAACGTCCTGACTTTC
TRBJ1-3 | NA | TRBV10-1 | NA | CASSDHSDSGNTIYF | TGCGCCAGCAGTGATCACAGTGACTCTGGAAACACCATATATTTT
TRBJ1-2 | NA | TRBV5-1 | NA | CASSPHEGGSEYGYTF | TGCGCCAGCAGCCCACACGAGGGAGGGAGTGAGTATGGCTACACCTTC
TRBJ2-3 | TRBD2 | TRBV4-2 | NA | CASSQERSGGPTDTQYF | TGTGCCAGCAGCCAAGAGCGGAGCGGGGGGCCCACAGATACGCAGTATTTT
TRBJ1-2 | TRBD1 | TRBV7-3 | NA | CASSLGPGGTGDYGYTF | TGTGCCAGCAGCTTAGGGCCAGGGGGGACAGGGGACTATGGCTACACCTTC
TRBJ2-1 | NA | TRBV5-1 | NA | CASSLSVQGPSNEQFF | TGCGCCAGCAGCTTGTCGGTACAGGGTCCCAGCAATGAGCAGTTCTTC
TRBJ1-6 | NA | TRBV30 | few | CAWSTSSGGRSPLHF | TGTGCCTGGAGTACCTCCTCGGGGGGACGTTCACCCCTCCACTTT
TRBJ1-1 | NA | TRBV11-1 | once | CASSRGGETEAFF | TGTGCCAGCAGCCGCGGAGGGGAGACTGAAGCTTTCTTT
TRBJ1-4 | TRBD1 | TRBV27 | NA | CASSPDRGRLFF | TGTGCCAGCAGTCCGGACAGGGGAAGACTGTTTTTT
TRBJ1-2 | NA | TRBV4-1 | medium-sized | CASSPDQGNNYGYTF | TGCGCCAGCAGCCCCGATCAGGGAAATAACTATGGCTACACCTTC
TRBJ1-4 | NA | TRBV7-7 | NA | CASSLGSGMEKLFF | TGTGCTAGCAGCTTAGGGAGCGGTATGGAAAAACTGTTTTTT
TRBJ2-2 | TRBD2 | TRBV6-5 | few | CASKVAGGTGELFF | TGTGCCAGCAAAGTAGCGGGGGGGACCGGGGAGCTGTTTTTT
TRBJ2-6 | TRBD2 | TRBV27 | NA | CASSRTSGSGANVLTF | TGTGCCAGCAGCCGGACTAGCGGTTCTGGGGCCAACGTCCTGACTTTC
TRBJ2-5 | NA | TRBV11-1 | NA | CASSLGSANGETQYF | TGTGCCAGCAGCTTAGGGAGCGCCAACGGGGAGACCCAGTACTTC
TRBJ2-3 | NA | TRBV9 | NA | CASSVGTGVEAQYF | TGTGCCAGCAGCGTAGGAACCGGCGTCGAGGCGCAGTATTTT
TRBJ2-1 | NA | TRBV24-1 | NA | CATRQGPGNEQFF | TGTGCCACCAGGCAGGGGCCGGGGAATGAGCAGTTCTTC
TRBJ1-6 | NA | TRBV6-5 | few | CASSYSREGNSPLHF | TGTGCCAGCAGTTACTCGCGGGAGGGTAATTCACCCCTCCACTTT
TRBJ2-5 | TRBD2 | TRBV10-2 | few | CASSGYRLAGVQETQYF | TGCGCCAGCAGTGGGTACCGACTAGCGGGGGTGCAAGAGACCCAGTACTTC
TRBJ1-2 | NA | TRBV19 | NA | CASTDLAAGGYGYTF | TGTGCCAGTACCGACTTGGCGGCGGGGGGCTATGGCTACACCTTC
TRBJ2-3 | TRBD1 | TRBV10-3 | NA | CAINRQGITDTQYF | TGTGCCATCAACCGACAGGGAATAACAGATACGCAGTATTTT
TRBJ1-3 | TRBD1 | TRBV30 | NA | CAWNRGTGNTIYF | TGTGCCTGGAACAGGGGCACTGGAAACACCATATATTTT
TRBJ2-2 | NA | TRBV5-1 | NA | CASSGGQGGSTGELFF | TGCGCCAGCAGCGGTGGGCAGGGTGGTAGCACCGGGGAGCTGTTTTTT
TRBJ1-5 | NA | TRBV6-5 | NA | CASRRDRYSNQPQHF | TGTGCCAGCAGACGAGACAGGTACAGCAATCAGCCCCAGCATTTT
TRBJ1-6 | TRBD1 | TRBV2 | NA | CASSYRGRNSPLHF | TGTGCCAGCTCTTACAGGGGACGGAATTCACCCCTCCACTTT
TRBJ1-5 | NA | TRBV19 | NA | CASSTILRVGNQPQHF | TGTGCCAGTAGTACCATCTTGAGGGTTGGCAATCAGCCCCAGCATTTT
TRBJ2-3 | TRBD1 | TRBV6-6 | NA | CASRRDRVTDTQYF | TGTGCCAGCCGCCGGGACAGGGTAACAGATACGCAGTATTTT
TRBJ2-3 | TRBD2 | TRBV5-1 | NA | CASSLGLAEMDTQYF | TGCGCCAGCAGCCTGGGACTAGCGGAGATGGATACGCAGTATTTT
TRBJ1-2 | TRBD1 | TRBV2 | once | CASRLRSGGSYGYTF | TGTGCCAGCAGATTGCGGTCAGGGGGGTCTTATGGCTACACCTTC
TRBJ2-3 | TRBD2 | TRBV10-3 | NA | CAIRGTSGSTDTQYF | TGTGCCATCAGGGGGACTAGCGGATCCACAGATACGCAGTATTTT
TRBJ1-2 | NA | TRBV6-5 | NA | CASSRPGQRIYGYTF | TGTGCCAGCAGCCGCCCCGGACAGCGGATTTATGGCTACACCTTC
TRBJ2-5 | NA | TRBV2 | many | CASISGFQETQYF | TGTGCCAGCATTTCAGGGTTCCAAGAGACCCAGTACTTC
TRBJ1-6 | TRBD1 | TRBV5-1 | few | CASSPTGTGNSPLHF | TGCGCCAGCAGCCCGACCGGGACAGGGAATTCACCCCTCCACTTT
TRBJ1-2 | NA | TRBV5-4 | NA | CASSPRASEGGYTF | TGTGCCAGCAGCCCCAGGGCATCGGAAGGTGGCTACACCTTC
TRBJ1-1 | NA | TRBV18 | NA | CASSPPGLSKAFF | TGTGCCAGCTCACCGCCGGGACTTTCTAAAGCTTTCTTT
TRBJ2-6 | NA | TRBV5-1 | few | CASSLKTQSTGITSGANVLTF | TGCGCCAGCAGCCTCAAGACTCAGAGCACAGGGATAACCTCTGGGGCCAACGTCCTGACTTTC
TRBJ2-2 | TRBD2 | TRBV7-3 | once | CASSSSGGAPGELFF | TGTGCCAGCAGCTCTAGCGGGGGGGCCCCCGGGGAGCTGTTTTTT
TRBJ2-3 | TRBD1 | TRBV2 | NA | CASNLQGAGYENTQYF | TGTGCCAGCAATTTACAGGGGGCAGGTTATGAAAATACGCAGTATTTT
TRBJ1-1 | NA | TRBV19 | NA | CASSTRIDRRNTEAFF | TGTGCCAGTAGTACGCGGATCGACAGGCGGAACACTGAAGCTTTCTTT
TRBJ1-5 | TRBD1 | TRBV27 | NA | CASSSSQTGVGQPQHF | TGTGCCAGCAGTTCCTCTCAGACAGGGGTAGGCCAGCCCCAGCATTTT
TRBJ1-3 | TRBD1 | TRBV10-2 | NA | CASRPTGGFSGNTIYF | TGCGCCAGCAGACCCACAGGGGGGTTCTCTGGAAACACCATATATTTT
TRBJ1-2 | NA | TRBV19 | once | CASSIEGAASYGYTF | TGTGCCAGTAGTATAGAGGGAGCGGCAAGCTATGGCTACACCTTC
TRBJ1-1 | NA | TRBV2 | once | CASTTRSNTEAFF | TGTGCCAGCACCACGAGGTCAAACACTGAAGCTTTCTTT
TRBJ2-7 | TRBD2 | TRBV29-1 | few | CSVGRRDYYEQYF | TGCAGCGTTGGGCGCAGGGACTACTACGAGCAGTACTTC
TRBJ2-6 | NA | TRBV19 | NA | CASSITNSGANVLTF | TGTGCCAGTAGTATAACAAACTCTGGGGCCAACGTCCTGACTTTC
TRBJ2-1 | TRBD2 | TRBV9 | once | CASSVDAGGYNEQFF | TGTGCCAGCAGCGTAGATGCGGGGGGCTACAATGAGCAGTTCTTC
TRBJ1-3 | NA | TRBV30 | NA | CAWGVRSANTIYF | TGTGCCTGGGGGGTCAGGTCGGCAAACACCATATATTTT
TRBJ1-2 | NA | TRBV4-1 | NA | CASSASGTQGYTF | TGCGCCAGCAGCGCCAGTGGGACACAAGGCTACACCTTC
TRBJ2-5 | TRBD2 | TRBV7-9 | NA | CASSRTSGGIGKETQYF | TGTGCCAGCAGTCGGACTAGCGGGGGAATAGGAAAAGAGACCCAGTACTTC
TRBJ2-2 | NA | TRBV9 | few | CASSDRSTGELFF | TGTGCCAGCAGCGACAGATCCACCGGGGAGCTGTTTTTT
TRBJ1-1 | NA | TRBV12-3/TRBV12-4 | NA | CASSPRRTEAFF | TGTGCCAGCAGTCCCCGCAGGACTGAAGCTTTCTTT